These 10 T cell receptor beta chains were sequenced from one sample in a study of Ad26.COV2.S vaccination and SARS-CoV-2 variants. The treatment is: some 20 received Ad26.COV2.S at low or high dose, single or two shots; several received placebo; per-sample allocation not given. Sampling happened 63 days after the first vaccine or placebo injection. Generated by immunoSEQ multiplex PCR, the TCRdb table keeps only in-frame clones and is missing some. The sample has some 450,000 clones, 90% seen once; the top ten hold 4.3%. Sequencing used peripheral blood, obtained in a trial of Ad26.COV2.S vaccine versus placebo. Receptor source: a person between 18 and 65 years old who received the Ad26.COV2.S COVID-19 vaccine or a placebo.

J is TRBJ2-3 and V is TRBV9; TRBD2 agrees at 11 bases. V lost 0 bases and J lost 5; bases outside the gene matches: 8. CDR1 and CDR2 from the germline V gene are SGDLS and YYNGEE. CDR3 length equals 17 residues. The CDR3 loop is CASSVGISGRARDTQYF. The CDR3, as DNA: TGTGCCAGCAGCGTAGGTATTAGCGGGAGGGCAAGAGATACGCAGTATTTT.

V is TRBV10-3 and J is TRBJ2-7, with D possibly being TRBD1 (6 bases). CDR1 ENHRY and CDR2 SYGVKD come from the germline V gene. Between the trimmed V and J ends, which lost 4 bases and 4 bases, there was a span of 11 bases. This CDR3 is built from 13 residues. CDR3 loop: CAISAEQGYEQYF. Here the CDR3 DNA reads TGTGCCATCAGTGCCGAACAGGGTTACGAGCAGTACTTC.

This sequence joins TRBV20-1 and TRBJ2-4, with TRBD1 as a possible D gene (5 bases). Germline assignment: CDR1 DFQATT and CDR2 SNEGSKA (reference sequence). V was shortened by 3 bases and J by 0 bases, with 12 bases between the two germline ends. The length of the CDR3 is 15 residues. The CDR3 loop reads CSASRQGEAKNIQYF. CDR3 DNA sequence: TGCAGTGCTAGTCGGCAGGGTGAAGCCAAAAACATTCAGTACTTC.

The CDR3 loop reads CASSEDIYGYTF. The CDR3 DNA follows: TGTGCCAGCAGTGAGGATATTTACGGCTACACCTTC. The J gene is TRBJ1-2, the V gene TRBV2, with D unclear. Trimming left V 3 bases short and J 8 bases short, with 10 bases between. The CDR3 loop spans 12 amino acids. Germline loops: CDR1 SNHLY, CDR2 FYNNEI. Variable domain in full (rest from reference TRBV2 and TRBJ1-2): EPEVTQTPSHQVTQMGQEVILRCVPISNHLYFYWYRQILGQKVEFLVSFYNNEISEKSEIFDDQFSVERPDGSNFTLKIRSTKLEDSAMYFCASSEDIYGYTFGSGTRLTVV.

With regard to this clone: The germline gene is not matched at one end of the junction; a read error may be the cause. The V and J genes are TRBV11-1 and TRBJ2-6, with D perhaps matching TRBD1 (6 bases). Germline assignment: CDR1 SGHAT and CDR2 FQDESV (reference sequence). The CDR3 sequence is 15 residues long. The chain's CDR3 is CASRLDRSGANVLTF. CDR3 nucleotides: TGTGCCAGCAGATTAGACAGGTCTGGGGCCAACGTCCTGACTTTC.

This sequence joins TRBV6-5 and TRBJ1-5; D is ambiguous. CDR3 length equals 14 residues. Trimming pared 5 bases from V and 7 bases from J, leaving 15 bases between. Germline CDR1 is MNHEY and CDR2 is SVGAGI. CDR3: CASSSSFDSQPQHF. The DNA for the CDR3 is TGTGCCAGCAGTAGTTCTTTCGATAGCCAGCCCCAGCATTTT.

This chain connects TRBV5-1 to TRBJ2-1; TRBD1 might be the D (5 bases). The germline V and J ends were trimmed by 2 bases and 8 bases, with 11 bases remaining between them. Germline V gene data show CDR1 as SGHRS and CDR2 as YFSETQ. The CDR3 totals 13 residues. DNA of the CDR3: TGCGCCAGCAGCTTCCTTGGGGCTGATGAGCAGTTCTTC. Translated: CASSFLGADEQFF.

V usage is TRBV5-4 and J usage is TRBJ2-3; 7 bases map to TRBD2. Per germline, CDR1 SGHNT and CDR2 YYREEE (reference sequence). The V and J ends lost 2 bases and 2 bases, in that order; junction bases with no gene match: 5. This CDR3 region has 15 residues. Here the CDR3 DNA reads TGTGCCAGCAGCTTATCGGGAGGCCTCACAGATACGCAGTATTTT. It encodes CASSLSGGLTDTQYF.

CDR3 protein: CATSSLSSYNSPLHF. For the CDR3, the DNA is TGTGCCACCAGCAGTTTGAGCTCCTATAATTCACCCCTCCACTTT. This chain connects TRBV15 to TRBJ1-6; no reliable D call. Germline loops: CDR1 LNHNV, CDR2 YYDKDF (reference sequence). The CDR3 is 15 amino acids. V was shortened by 3 bases and J by 0 bases, with 6 bases between the two germline ends.

This rearrangement joins TRBV19 to TRBJ2-3, with TRBD1 as a possible D gene (6 bases). The germline gives CDR1 LNHDA, CDR2 SQIVND (reference sequence). V lost 3 bases, J lost 5 bases, and 6 bases lay in between. The CDR3 loop spans 12 amino acids. CDR3: CASSMGQDTQYF. CDR3 nucleotides: TGTGCCAGTAGTATGGGACAAGATACGCAGTATTTT. Variable domain in full (rest from reference TRBV19 and TRBJ2-3): DGGITQSPKYLFRKEGQNVTLSCEQNLNHDAMYWYRQDPGQGLRLIYYSQIVNDFQKGDIAEGYSVSREKKESFPLTVTSAQKNPTAFYLCASSMGQDTQYFGPGTRLTVL.